The next 16 T cell receptor beta chains were all read from a single sample in a study of T cell repertoires in cytomegalovirus infection. TCRdb ran MiXCR on the reads and lists one entry per CDR3 protein. Among 500,000 or so distinct CDR3 sequences listed, 15% to 20% were seen once. The sample taken for sequencing was CD8+ T cells from PBMCs. The receptors derive from a human donor in good health (CMV status not recorded). Some clones in this sample may be carry-over from other donors' samples.

As regards this clonotype: It may be a read error: a sequence one base away is much more abundant. The chain links TRBV2 to TRBJ2-3; the D is unclear. V was cut by 4 bases and J by 2 bases, with 22 bases left in between. Per germline, CDR1 SNHLY and CDR2 FYNNEI. CDR3 length equals 18 residues. CDR3 bases: TGTGCCAGCAGTGCTCGGCTAGTGGGGTCCGCGATCACAGATACGCAGTATTTT. It specifies CASSARLVGSAITDTQYF.

The rearrangement links TRBV30 to TRBJ2-7; D gene ambiguous. V was cut by 2 bases and J by 7 bases, with 18 bases left in between. CDR1 is GTSNPN and CDR2 is SVGIG in the germline V gene (reference sequence). There are 14 residues in the CDR3. The CDR3, as DNA: TGTGCCTGGAGTCCACGGGTGGACCGGCGGGAGCAGTACTTC. Its protein is CAWSPRVDRREQYF. The complete variable domain, with remaining parts taken from reference TRBV30 and TRBJ2-7, reads SQTIHQWPATLVQPVGSPLSLECTVEGTSNPNLYWYRQAAGRGLQLLFYSVGIGQISSEVPQNLSASRPQDRQFILSSKKLLLSDSGFYLCAWSPRVDRREQYFGPGTRLTVT.

V is TRBV19 and J is TRBJ2-2; possible D gene TRBD1, 6 bases. With 5 bases removed from V and 0 bases from J, the gap between germline ends came to 7 bases. Germline CDR1 is LNHDA and CDR2 is SQIVND (reference sequence). The CDR3 is 14 residues long. The CDR3 nucleotides are TGTGCCAGTAGTTGGACAGCGAACACCGGGGAGCTGTTTTTT. Translated: CASSWTANTGELFF.

The rearrangement uses TRBV2 and TRBJ1-1; TRBD1 aligns across 7 bases. This CDR3 is built from 14 residues. The germline V gene encodes CDR1 SNHLY and CDR2 FYNNEI. The V segment lost 7 bases and the J segment 1 base; nucleotides outside the gene matches: 6. The CDR3 DNA reads as TGTGCCAGCAAGACGAGACAGGGGAACACTGAAGCTTTCTTT. This sequence encodes CASKTRQGNTEAFF. Combining the CDR3 with reference TRBV2 and TRBJ1-1 gives the whole variable domain EPEVTQTPSHQVTQMGQEVILRCVPISNHLYFYWYRQILGQKVEFLVSFYNNEISEKSEIFDDQFSVERPDGSNFTLKIRSTKLEDSAMYFCASKTRQGNTEAFFGQGTRLTVV.

The sample holds many counts of this clonotype. Here the CDR3 reads CASSLRFSPQETQYF. In DNA form, the CDR3 reads TGTGCCAGCAGCTTACGTTTTAGCCCACAAGAGACCCAGTACTTC. The gene calls are TRBV7-6 and TRBJ2-5; D uncertain. Trimming stripped 2 bases from V and 2 bases from J, with 12 bases between. The CDR3 totals 15 residues. Germline V gene data show CDR1 as SGHVS and CDR2 as FNYEAQ.

This chain uses TRBV4-1 with TRBJ2-1; D unresolved. The CDR3 has 14 amino acids. CDR1 MGHRA and CDR2 YSYEKL come from the germline V gene. V lost 2 bases and J 9 bases, leaving 14 bases between the germline ends. CDR3 in amino acids: CASSQNGRRAEQFF. For the CDR3, the DNA is TGCGCCAGCAGCCAAAACGGTAGAAGGGCTGAGCAGTTCTTC.

This chain connects TRBV19 to TRBJ2-1, with 10 bases fitting TRBD2. The CDR3 has 15 residues. From germline, CDR1 is LNHDA and CDR2 SQIVND (reference sequence). After removal of 0 bases from V and 4 bases from J, the junction contained 0 bases not matched to a gene. CDR3 residues: CASSIEGLAYNEQFF. The CDR3 DNA sequence: TGTGCCAGTAGTATAGAGGGACTAGCGTACAATGAGCAGTTCTTC.

In the case of this clonotype: At one boundary the junction diverges from the germline segment, which might be a read error. This rearrangement joins TRBV5-1 to TRBJ2-5; D perhaps matches TRBD1 (5 bases). Germline V gene data show CDR1 as SGHRS and CDR2 as YFSETQ. The CDR3 covers 14 residues. CDR3 region: CASTLGRLQETQYF. The DNA for the CDR3 is TGCGCCAGCACCTTGGGGCGACTGCAAGAGACCCAGTACTTC. Full variable domain (missing parts from reference TRBV5-1 and TRBJ2-5): KAGVTQTPRYLIKTRGQQVTLSCSPISGHRSVSWYQQTPGQGLQFLFEYFSETQRNKGNFPGRFSGRQFSNSRSEMNVSTLELGDSALYLCASTLGRLQETQYFGPGTRLLVL.

This clonotype was found a few times. The rearrangement joins TRBV9 to TRBJ2-5; 7 nucleotides align to TRBD2. J was trimmed by 1 base and V by 3 bases; bases with no gene match: 6. Germline loops: CDR1 SGDLS, CDR2 YYNGEE. This CDR3 region has 15 residues. CDR3 sequence (DNA): TGTGCCAGCAGCGCTAGCGGTCAAGTCCAAGAGACCCAGTACTTC. Residues: CASSASGQVQETQYF. The variable domain in full, with the rest retrieved from reference TRBV9 and TRBJ2-5, is DSGVTQTPKHLITATGQRVTLRCSPRSGDLSVYWYQQSLDQGLQFLIQYYNGEERAKGNILERFSAQQFPDLHSELNLSSLELGDSALYFCASSASGQVQETQYFGPGTRLLVL.

This clonotype was found many times. This chain joins TRBV20-1 and TRBJ2-7; 14 bases align to TRBD2. V shed 3 bases, J shed 0 bases, and the junction held 13 bases outside the gene matches. Germline assignment: CDR1 DFQATT and CDR2 SNEGSKA (reference sequence). CDR3 length: 19 amino acids. The CDR3 region has the DNA TGCAGTGCTAGGGGGGTCGGGACTAGCGGGGGACCGAGCTCCTACGAGCAGTACTTC. Its protein product is CSARGVGTSGGPSSYEQYF.

This clonotype was picked up many times. The chain uses TRBV7-6 and TRBJ1-2; 10 positions match TRBD1. V was clipped by 1 base and J by 4 bases; unmatched bases: 3. Looked up from germline, CDR1 is SGHVS and CDR2 is FNYEAQ. The CDR3 runs 15 residues. CDR3 protein: CASSLEGTGAYGYTF. CDR3 DNA: TGTGCCAGCAGCTTAGAGGGGACAGGGGCCTATGGCTACACCTTC. The full variable domain, with the rest looked up from reference TRBV7-6 and TRBJ1-2, is GAGVSQSPRYKVTKRGQDVALRCDPISGHVSLYWYRQALGQGPEFLTYFNYEAQQDKSGLPNDRFSAERPEGSISTLTIQRTEQRDSAMYRCASSLEGTGAYGYTFGSGTRLTVV.

This clonotype was recorded many times. The chain employs TRBV2 and TRBJ1-1; D may be TRBD1 (6 bases). The V gene lost 1 base and the J gene lost 1 base, with 10 bases spanning the gap. The CDR3 length is 15 residues. Germline-derived CDR1 and CDR2 are SNHLY and FYNNEI. The CDR3 loop is CASSEGTGQNTEAFF. Written as DNA, the CDR3 is TGTGCCAGCAGTGAAGGAACAGGGCAGAACACTGAAGCTTTCTTT. Full variable domain (rest looked up from reference TRBV2 and TRBJ1-1): EPEVTQTPSHQVTQMGQEVILRCVPISNHLYFYWYRQILGQKVEFLVSFYNNEISEKSEIFDDQFSVERPDGSNFTLKIRSTKLEDSAMYFCASSEGTGQNTEAFFGQGTRLTVV.

The chain has TRBV25-1 and TRBJ2-3, with D perhaps matching TRBD2 (6 bases). The CDR3 has 16 residues. V shed 5 bases and J shed 0 bases, with 15 bases lying between them. Per germline, CDR1 MGHDK and CDR2 SYGVNS. Here the CDR3 reads CASSPRGTSSTDTQYF. DNA of the CDR3: TGTGCCAGCAGTCCCCGAGGGACTTCTAGCACAGATACGCAGTATTTT. Supplemented by reference TRBV25-1 and TRBJ2-3, the full variable domain reads EADIYQTPRYLVIGTGKKITLECSQTMGHDKMYWYQQDPGMELHLIHYSYGVNSTEKGDLSSESTVSRIRTEHFPLTLESARPSHTSQYLCASSPRGTSSTDTQYFGPGTRLTVL.

This clonotype was found many times. The rearrangement uses TRBV12-3 or TRBV12-4 and TRBJ2-1, with D maybe TRBD1 (6 bases). The V end was cut by 2 bases, the J end by 7 bases, with 9 bases between. CDR3 length equals 13 residues. Here the CDR3 DNA reads TGTGCCAGCAGTTTAATGGGGGCGAATGAGCAGTTCTTC. Translated, it gives CASSLMGANEQFF.

This chain links TRBV5-5 with TRBJ2-7; TRBD2 agrees at 8 bases. Germline V lookup: CDR1 SGHKS, CDR2 YYEKEE (reference sequence). The CDR3 extends over 16 amino acids. V dropped 4 bases and J dropped 3; count of bases not matched to a gene: 12. The CDR3 DNA reads as TGTGCCAGCAGCGCCTCAGTAGCGGGAAGTCGCTACGAGCAGTACTTC. Translating it yields CASSASVAGSRYEQYF. The variable domain in full, with the rest retrieved from reference TRBV5-5 and TRBJ2-7, is DAGVTQSPTHLIKTRGQQVTLRCSPISGHKSVSWYQQVLGQGPQFIFQYYEKEERGRGNFPDRFSARQFPNYSSELNVNALLLGDSALYLCASSASVAGSRYEQYFGPGTRLTVT.

The gene calls are TRBV27 and TRBJ2-7; 7 nucleotides align to TRBD1. The CDR3 sequence is 15 residues long. V dropped 7 bases and J dropped 2; count of bases not matched to a gene: 11. Germline assignment: CDR1 MNHEY and CDR2 SMNVEV (reference sequence). The CDR3 DNA follows: TGTGCCAGCATTAAAAGACAGGGCACTACCTACGAGCAGTACTTC. Its translation is CASIKRQGTTYEQYF.